The clone carrying this T cell receptor beta chain has just a few counts. The antigen is undetermined. These data originate in a study of cytomegalovirus exposure and HLA in healthy donors. General observations from the study: Several of the most significant clusters appeared linked to common viral pathogens, based on a later analysis. It is likely that the observed cluster of highly shared sequence variants was a sequencing artifact.

Each donor was nominally healthy when sampled (though unrecorded immune exposures were likely). Researchers ran the PCR with 60 Vbeta and 13 Jbeta primers. The assay was immunoSEQ multiplex PCR, and TCRdb's table has in-frame clones only and misses some. The sample yields about 100,000 clones, 75% seen once. This CDR3 comprises 17 residues. CDR1 MGHRA and CDR2 YSYEKL come from the germline V gene. V shed 0 bases and J shed 5 bases, with 14 bases lying between them. The chain combines TRBV4-1 with TRBJ1-6, with a weak D call TRBD1 (5 bases). This receptor was identified in a man aged 50-59 years in good health and CMV-seronegative. The specimen sequenced was PBMCs. The CDR3 region has the DNA TGCGCCAGCAGCCAAGATACGGGGGAGATGGATAATTCACCCCTCCACTTT. Protein product: CASSQDTGEMDNSPLHF.